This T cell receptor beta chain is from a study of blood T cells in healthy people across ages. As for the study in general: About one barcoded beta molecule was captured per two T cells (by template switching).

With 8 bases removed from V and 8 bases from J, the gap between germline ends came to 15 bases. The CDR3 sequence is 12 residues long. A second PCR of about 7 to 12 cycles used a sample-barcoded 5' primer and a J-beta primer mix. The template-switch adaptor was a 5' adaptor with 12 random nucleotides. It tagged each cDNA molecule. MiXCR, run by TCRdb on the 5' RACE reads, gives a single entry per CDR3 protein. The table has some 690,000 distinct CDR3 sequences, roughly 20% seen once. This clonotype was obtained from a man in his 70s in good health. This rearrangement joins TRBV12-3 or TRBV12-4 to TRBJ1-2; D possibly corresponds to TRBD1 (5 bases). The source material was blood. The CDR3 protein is CASAPSRGGYTF. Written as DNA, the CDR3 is TGTGCCAGCGCTCCCTCCCGGGGCGGCTACACCTTC.